The 21 T cell receptor beta chains below were found in one sample sequenced in a study of blood T cell repertoires in COVID-19. Clones were sequenced by immunoSEQ multiplex PCR, and TCRdb holds only the in-frame ones, with some missing. Here the sample spans 250,000 to 300,000 clones, about 88% being singletons. The material sequenced was peripheral blood. These receptors were obtained from a young man with active or convalescent COVID-19.

This chain uses TRBV10-1 with TRBJ1-6; 7 nucleotides match TRBD1. The V and J ends lost 6 bases and 5 bases, in that order; junction bases with no gene match: 19. This CDR3 region has 19 residues. Germline CDR1 WNHNN, CDR2 SYGVQD (reference sequence). Here the CDR3 DNA reads TGCGCCAGCAGCCCCCCCTGCATTTTAGTCGACAGGGATAATTCACCCCTCCACTTT. The encoded protein is CASSPPCILVDRDNSPLHF.

This clone was detected only once. The same CDR3 can be traced to other DNA sequences in this sample. The chain carries TRBV30 and TRBJ1-5; possibly TRBD1 for D (5 bases). This CDR3 spans 13 amino acids. Trimming left V 0 bases short and J 5 bases short, with 8 bases between. Germline V gene lookup returns CDR1 GTSNPN and CDR2 SVGIG (reference sequence). This CDR3 reads CAWSVGGDQPQHF. The CDR3 DNA sequence: TGTGCCTGGAGTGTGGGGGGGGATCAGCCCCAGCATTTT.

V and J are TRBV18 and TRBJ1-4; unclear D gene. With 3 bases removed from V and 7 bases from J, the gap between germline ends came to 9 bases. Per the germline V gene, CDR1 is KGHSH and CDR2 is LQKENI. The CDR3 has 13 amino acids. The CDR3 is CASSPRGAEKLFF. The CDR3 DNA follows: TGTGCCAGCTCACCGCGGGGAGCTGAAAAACTGTTTTTT.

This chain connects TRBV12-5 to TRBJ2-2; D is perhaps TRBD1 (6 bases). V lost 5 bases to trimming and J lost 6 bases, with 10 bases between them. Germline CDR1 and CDR2: LGHNT and FRNRAP. The CDR3 runs to 13 residues. The CDR3 region has the DNA TGTGCTAGTGGTGCACAGGGTCCCGGGGAGCTGTTTTTT. Its protein is CASGAQGPGELFF.

The rearrangement links TRBV5-5 to TRBJ2-3; tentative D call: TRBD2 (6 bases). Germline V lookup: CDR1 SGHKS, CDR2 YYEKEE (reference sequence). Trimming cost V 4 bases and J 3 bases, with 18 bases left between them. This CDR3 is 16 amino acids long. CDR3 residues: CASSAGTLTGTDTQYF. CDR3 nucleotide sequence: TGTGCCAGCAGCGCGGGGACTCTGACCGGGACAGATACGCAGTATTTT.

The genes are TRBV7-9 and TRBJ1-1, with TRBD1 identical over 8 bases. The CDR3 contains 15 residues. CDR1 and CDR2 (germline): SEHNR, FQNEAQ (reference sequence). V dropped 3 bases and J dropped 6; count of bases not matched to a gene: 9. CDR3 protein: CASSFRTGGRAEAFF. DNA of the CDR3: TGTGCCAGCAGCTTTCGAACAGGGGGTCGCGCTGAAGCTTTCTTT.

This clone has more than one count but fewer than ten. This chain uses TRBV2 with TRBJ2-3, with TRBD2 as a possible D gene (5 bases). The V gene lost 2 bases and the J gene lost 6 bases, with 9 bases spanning the gap. This CDR3 has 13 residues. The germline CDR1 and CDR2 sequences are SNHLY and FYNNEI. The DNA for the CDR3 is TGTGCCAGCAGTGAAAGGACGGGGGATACGCAGTATTTT. This translates into CASSERTGDTQYF. The full variable domain, in which reference TRBV2 and TRBJ2-3 provide the parts outside the CDR3, is EPEVTQTPSHQVTQMGQEVILRCVPISNHLYFYWYRQILGQKVEFLVSFYNNEISEKSEIFDDQFSVERPDGSNFTLKIRSTKLEDSAMYFCASSERTGDTQYFGPGTRLTVL.

This chain links TRBV2 with TRBJ2-2, with TRBD1 matching 7 bases. The CDR3 length is 14 residues. V lost 6 bases, J lost 3 bases, and 4 bases stayed unmatched. The germline gives CDR1 SNHLY, CDR2 FYNNEI. The CDR3 region is CASRTGTDTGELFF. The CDR3 nucleotides read TGTGCCAGCAGAACCGGGACAGACACCGGGGAGCTGTTTTTT.

The genes are TRBV4-1 and TRBJ1-3; no reliable D call. Per germline, CDR1 MGHRA and CDR2 YSYEKL. This CDR3 is 16 amino acids long. V was clipped by 4 bases and J by 0 bases, with 13 bases between them. CDR3 sequence (DNA): TGCGCCAGCAGCCTTGTGACGACTAGCTCTGGAAACACCATATATTTT. Protein sequence: CASSLVTTSSGNTIYF.

The J gene is TRBJ2-5, the V gene TRBV13; possibly TRBD2 for D (6 bases). This CDR3 has 15 amino acids. Germline V gene data show CDR1 as PRHDT and CDR2 as FYEKMQ (reference sequence). V lost 5 bases to trimming and J lost 1 base, with 14 bases between them. CDR3 loop: CASSPGDGFQETQYF. DNA for the CDR3: TGTGCCAGCAGCCCGGGGGACGGATTCCAAGAGACCCAGTACTTC.

This chain joins TRBV9 and TRBJ2-5, with 8 bases fitting TRBD2. Germline values: CDR1 SGDLS, CDR2 YYNGEE. This CDR3 comprises 15 residues. V dropped 3 bases and J dropped 5; count of bases not matched to a gene: 9. CDR3 loop: CASSGVAGGGETQYF. The CDR3 region has the DNA TGTGCCAGCAGCGGAGTTGCGGGGGGCGGCGAGACCCAGTACTTC.

The count of this clone is one. The V gene is TRBV5-4, the J gene TRBJ2-2; 9 bases are a match to TRBD2. The V gene end was trimmed by 5 bases and the J gene end by 2 bases; junction bases not matched to a gene: 4. CDR1 SGHNT and CDR2 YYREEE come from the germline V gene (reference sequence). CDR3 length: 15 amino acids. Written as DNA, the CDR3 is TGTGCCAGCAGACCTAGCGGGGCTAACACCGGGGAGCTGTTTTTT. The encoded protein is CASRPSGANTGELFF.

The V call is TRBV19, the J call TRBJ1-2; a weak D match, TRBD1 (5 bases). Per the germline V gene, CDR1 is LNHDA and CDR2 is SQIVND (reference sequence). The CDR3 covers 13 residues. V was clipped by 8 bases and J by 4 bases, with 14 bases between them. The CDR3 spells CASSSFDSYGYTF. CDR3 DNA sequence: TGTGCCAGTTCCTCCTTTGACAGCTATGGCTACACCTTC.

The chain has TRBV19 and TRBJ2-5, with 14 bases fitting TRBD2. The germline gives CDR1 LNHDA, CDR2 SQIVND (reference sequence). J was trimmed by 1 base and V by 8 bases; bases with no gene match: 3. The CDR3 runs to 15 residues. CDR3: CASGGLAGGQETQYF. CDR3 DNA sequence: TGTGCCAGTGGAGGACTAGCGGGGGGCCAAGAGACCCAGTACTTC.

V gene TRBV7-8 combines with J gene TRBJ1-3, with D possibly being TRBD1 (6 bases). This CDR3 has 18 amino acids. Germline V gene lookup returns CDR1 SGHVS and CDR2 FQNEAQ. V was clipped by 5 bases and J by 3 bases, with 23 bases between them. For the CDR3, the DNA is TGTGCCAGCAGCCTCATACAATCCATGGACAGCGATGGAAACACCATATATTTT. It translates to CASSLIQSMDSDGNTIYF.

As to this clone: Other DNA variants within this sample encode the same CDR3. This chain links TRBV5-1 with TRBJ2-3; 9 bases fit TRBD2. Germline loops: CDR1 SGHRS, CDR2 YFSETQ. V gave up 2 bases and J gave up 2 bases; unmatched junction bases: 3. CDR3 size: 15 residues. The CDR3 protein is CASSFSGGNTDTQYF. Written as DNA, the CDR3 is TGCGCCAGCAGCTTCAGCGGGGGGAACACAGATACGCAGTATTTT. Full variable domain (missing parts from reference TRBV5-1 and TRBJ2-3): KAGVTQTPRYLIKTRGQQVTLSCSPISGHRSVSWYQQTPGQGLQFLFEYFSETQRNKGNFPGRFSGRQFSNSRSEMNVSTLELGDSALYLCASSFSGGNTDTQYFGPGTRLTVL.

A remark on this clone: At the DNA level, this CDR3 is encoded by other sequences in the same sample as well. The genes are TRBV12-3 or TRBV12-4 and TRBJ2-2; the match to TRBD1 covers 8 bases. This CDR3 region has 12 residues. Trimming took 9 bases from V and 6 from J; bases not matched to a gene: 3. The CDR3 here is CASRQGSGELFF. The CDR3 region has the DNA TGTGCCAGTCGACAGGGGTCCGGGGAGCTGTTTTTT.

This clone was observed once. V and J are TRBV12-3 or TRBV12-4 and TRBJ2-7; D is ambiguous. The CDR3 extends over 12 amino acids. V shed 2 bases and J shed 7 bases, with 9 bases lying between them. CDR3 sequence reads: CASSLLESEQYF. The CDR3 coding sequence is TGTGCCAGCAGTTTACTAGAATCAGAGCAGTACTTC.

This chain uses TRBV14 with TRBJ1-6, with D possibly being TRBD1 (5 bases). Trimming cost V 2 bases and J 7 bases, with 12 bases left between them. From germline, CDR1 is SGHDN and CDR2 FVKESK. CDR3 size: 15 residues. CDR3 sequence: CASSQFQGRNSPLHF. CDR3 sequence (DNA): TGTGCCAGCAGCCAATTCCAGGGTCGGAATTCACCCCTCCACTTT.

This chain links TRBV4-3 with TRBJ1-6; D is possibly TRBD1 (6 bases). CDR1 LGHNA and CDR2 YSLEER come from the germline V gene. This CDR3 contains 16 residues. Trimming removed 0 bases from V and 7 bases from J, with 13 bases in between. The CDR3 loop reads CASSQDRGARNSPLHF. The CDR3 DNA reads TGCGCCAGCAGCCAAGATCGGGGGGCTAGGAATTCACCCCTCCACTTT.

This chain links TRBV9 with TRBJ1-2, with 8 bases fitting TRBD1. Trimming removed 0 bases from V and 8 bases from J; junction bases left unmatched: 6. Germline V lookup: CDR1 SGDLS, CDR2 YYNGEE. This CDR3 has 14 residues. CDR3: CASSVDGRGLGYTF. DNA for the CDR3: TGTGCCAGCAGCGTAGACGGCAGGGGGCTCGGCTACACCTTC.